This T cell receptor (beta chain) stems from a study of blood T cell repertoires in COVID-19. About the study: Material from acute and convalescent COVID-19 was sourced from the United States, Italy and Spain. In each case, the material was cDNA or gDNA derived from T cells, B-cell-depleted T cells, or PBMCs.

Per the authors' pipeline: Reference gene primers were amplified, and this amplification served to estimate nucleated cell counts. Here immunoSEQ multiplex PCR was the method, and the copy in TCRdb shows in-frame clones only, minus some. V, J and clone size were drawn from that table, and D and trimming were deduced from the DNA. Among some 200,000 clones listed, about 88% were seen once. The specimen was peripheral blood. This clonotype was sampled from a man between 35 and 55 years old with active or convalescent COVID-19.

DNA for the CDR3: TGTGCCAGTAGTATTGGGGCAAGCTCCTACAATGAGCAGTTCTTC. Protein product: CASSIGASSYNEQFF. The chain uses TRBV19 and TRBJ2-1; D might be TRBD1 (5 bases). Per the germline V gene, CDR1 is LNHDA and CDR2 is SQIVND (reference sequence). Deletions cut 3 bases from V and 0 bases from J, with 9 bases between. This CDR3 has 15 residues.